This TCR beta chain was captured by sequencing in a study of molecular identifiers for immune sequencing clone quantification. Library preparation followed earlier protocols using designated TCR primers. From the PCR reads, TCRdb called clonotypes with MiXCR, one entry per CDR3 protein. This sample has under 800,000 distinct CDR3 sequences, with 25% found just once. Study findings and constraints: Among effectors, clones above 20 RNA copies held over 97% of molecules; among naive cells, under 1%.

CDR3 length: 17 residues. The ends were cut back, 5 bases at V and 1 base at J, with 19 bases in the middle. CDR1 and CDR2 from the germline V gene are MNHEY and SVGEGT. Note on this clonotype: Its antigen remains unknown.

This TCR came from a human donor in good health. Some libraries in this study had Jurkat cell RNA spiked in. The sequenced material came from naive CD8+ T cells from blood, with Jurkat cell RNA spiked in. The subset denotes: FACS-sorted CD8+CD4-CCR7+CD45RA+ naive T cells. The chain joins TRBV6-2 or TRBV6-3 to TRBJ2-3; possible D gene TRBD2, 6 bases. This chain's CDR3 is CASSPTGRGHGTDTQYF. In DNA form, the CDR3 reads TGTGCCAGCAGTCCCACCGGGCGGGGTCATGGCACAGATACGCAGTATTTT.